There are a few counts of the clone carrying this T cell receptor (beta chain). Its target is not known. The record originates from a study of cytomegalovirus exposure and HLA in healthy donors. With 60 Vbeta and 13 Jbeta primers, the PCR was carried out. TCRdb keeps only in-frame clones here, not all; method: immunoSEQ multiplex PCR. The table includes 190,000 or so clones, 65% to 85% detected once. Germline V lookup: CDR1 SGHTS, CDR2 YDEGEE. Deletions cut 2 bases from V and 0 bases from J, with 8 bases between. The length of the CDR3 is 14 residues. Study outcomes and limitations: A later analysis reportedly identified an Asian-associated ancestry cluster as carrying fewer N-insertions than the approximately 640-donor mean.

The V gene is TRBV5-8, the J gene TRBJ1-2; D gene unclear. The receptor was isolated from a boy younger than 10 in good health and CMV-seronegative. Sequenced sample: PBMCs. CDR3 coding DNA: TGTGCCAGCAGCTTCTCCAGGTCTAACTATGGCTACACCTTC. Translated, it gives CASSFSRSNYGYTF.